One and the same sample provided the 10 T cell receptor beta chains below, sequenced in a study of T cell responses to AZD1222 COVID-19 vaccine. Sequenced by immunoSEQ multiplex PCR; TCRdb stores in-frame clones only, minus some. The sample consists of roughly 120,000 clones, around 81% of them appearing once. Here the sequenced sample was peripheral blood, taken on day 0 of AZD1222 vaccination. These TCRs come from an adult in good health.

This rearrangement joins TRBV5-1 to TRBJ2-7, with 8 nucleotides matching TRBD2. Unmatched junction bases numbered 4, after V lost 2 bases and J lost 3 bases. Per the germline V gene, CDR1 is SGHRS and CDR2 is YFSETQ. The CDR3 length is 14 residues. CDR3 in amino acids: CASSFSGGSYEQYF. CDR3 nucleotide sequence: TGCGCCAGCAGCTTCTCGGGAGGGAGCTACGAGCAGTACTTC. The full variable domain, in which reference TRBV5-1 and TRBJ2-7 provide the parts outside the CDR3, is KAGVTQTPRYLIKTRGQQVTLSCSPISGHRSVSWYQQTPGQGLQFLFEYFSETQRNKGNFPGRFSGRQFSNSRSEMNVSTLELGDSALYLCASSFSGGSYEQYFGPGTRLTVT.

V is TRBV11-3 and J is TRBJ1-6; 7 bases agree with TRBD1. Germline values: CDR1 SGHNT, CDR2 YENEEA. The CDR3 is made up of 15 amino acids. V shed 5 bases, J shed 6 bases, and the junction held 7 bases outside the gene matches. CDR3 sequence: CASSPGRGLNSPLHF. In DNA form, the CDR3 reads TGTGCCAGCAGCCCGGGGAGGGGGCTTAATTCACCCCTCCACTTT.

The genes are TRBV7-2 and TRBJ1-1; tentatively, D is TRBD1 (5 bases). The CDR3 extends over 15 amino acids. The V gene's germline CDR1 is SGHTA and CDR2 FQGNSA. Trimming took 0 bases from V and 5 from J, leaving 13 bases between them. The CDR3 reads CASSLAGVGATEAFF. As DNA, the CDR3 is TGTGCCAGCAGCTTAGCGGGGGTAGGAGCGACTGAAGCTTTCTTT.

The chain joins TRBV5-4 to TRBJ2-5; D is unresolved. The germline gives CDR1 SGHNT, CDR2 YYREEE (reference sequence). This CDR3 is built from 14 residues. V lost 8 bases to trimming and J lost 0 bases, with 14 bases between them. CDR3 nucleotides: TGTGCCAGTACATTTGAGCCGGACCAAGAGACCCAGTACTTC. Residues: CASTFEPDQETQYF.

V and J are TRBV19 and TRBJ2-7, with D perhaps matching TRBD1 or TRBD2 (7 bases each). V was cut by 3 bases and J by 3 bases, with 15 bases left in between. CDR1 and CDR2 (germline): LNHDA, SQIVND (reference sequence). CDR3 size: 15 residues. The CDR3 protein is CASSITSRGGYEQYF. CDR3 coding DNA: TGTGCCAGTAGTATTACGAGCAGGGGGGGCTACGAGCAGTACTTC.

CDR3: CASSLGQGVFDEQYF. In DNA, the CDR3 is TGCGCCAGCAGCCTAGGACAGGGGGTATTCGACGAGCAGTACTTC. This chain connects TRBV5-1 to TRBJ2-7, with 10 bases matching TRBD1. The CDR3 consists of 15 residues. V shed 4 bases, J shed 5 bases, and the junction held 9 bases outside the gene matches. Germline CDR1 is SGHRS and CDR2 is YFSETQ.

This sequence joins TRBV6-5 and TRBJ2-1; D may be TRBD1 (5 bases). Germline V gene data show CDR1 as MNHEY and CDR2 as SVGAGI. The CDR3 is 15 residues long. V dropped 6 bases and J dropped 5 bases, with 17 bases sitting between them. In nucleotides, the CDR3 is TGTGCCAGCAGGCGCCAGGGAAGCATCGACAATGAGCAGTTCTTC. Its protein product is CASRRQGSIDNEQFF.

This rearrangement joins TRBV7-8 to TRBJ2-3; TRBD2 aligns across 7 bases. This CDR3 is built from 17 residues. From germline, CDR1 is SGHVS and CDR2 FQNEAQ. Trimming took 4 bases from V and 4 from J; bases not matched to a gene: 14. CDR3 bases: TGTGCCAGCAGCTCCAAACCGGGACTACCCGCCTCAGATACGCAGTATTTT. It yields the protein CASSSKPGLPASDTQYF.

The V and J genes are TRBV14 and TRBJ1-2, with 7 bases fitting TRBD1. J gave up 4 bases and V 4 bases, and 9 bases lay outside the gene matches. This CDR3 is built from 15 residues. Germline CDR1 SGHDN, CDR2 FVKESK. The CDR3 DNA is TGTGCCAGCAGCCCCTCGACGACAGGGTCCTATGGCTACACCTTC. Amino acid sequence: CASSPSTTGSYGYTF.

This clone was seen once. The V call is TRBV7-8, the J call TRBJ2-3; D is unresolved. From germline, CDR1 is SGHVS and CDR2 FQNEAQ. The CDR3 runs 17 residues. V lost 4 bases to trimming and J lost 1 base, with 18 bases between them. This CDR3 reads CASSSRLWDRGTDTQYF. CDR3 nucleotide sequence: TGTGCCAGCAGCTCGCGCCTCTGGGATCGTGGCACAGATACGCAGTATTTT.